The text below deals with one TCR beta chain. In the authors' workflow: Estimation of nucleated cell counts relied on the amplification of reference gene primers. Assay: immunoSEQ multiplex PCR; the TCRdb copy retains only in-frame clones and omits some. V and J calls and clone size are given by that table; D and trimming were obtained from the DNA. The sample comprises roughly 330,000 clones, 87% of which are singletons, and just over 9.5% rests with the top ten. The CDR3 is made up of 16 amino acids. Germline V gives CDR1 SEHNR, CDR2 FQNEAQ (reference sequence). V shed 8 bases and J 4 bases; nucleotides not matched to a gene: 9. The data belong to a study of blood T cell repertoires in COVID-19. Study background: Acute and convalescent COVID-19 specimens originated in the United States, Italy and Spain. The cDNA or gDNA used as material had been derived from T cells, B-cell-depleted T cells, or PBMCs.

While infection was still active, Seattle patients were enrolled and then followed longitudinally. This TCR derives from a man aged 30 to 45 with COVID-19, enrolled during active disease. The sequencing sample was made of peripheral blood. The J gene is TRBJ2-2, the V gene TRBV7-9, with TRBD1 matching over 11 bases. Written as DNA, the CDR3 is TGTGCCAGCTGGACTGGGGACAGGGGGAGCACCGGGGAGCTGTTTTTT. This codes for CASWTGDRGSTGELFF.